The rows below give T cell receptor beta chains drawn from one sample of a study of T-cell reconstitution after alpha-beta-depleted transplantation in children. One entry per CDR3 protein results from TCRdb running MiXCR on the PCR reads. The sample records around 380,000 distinct CDR3 sequences, roughly 10% being singletons. The material was PBMCs from the stem cell graft donor, obtained from the stem cell graft. The receptors originated from a human donor who donated a stem cell graft to a child with acute myeloid leukemia. Each CDR3 is given with its conserved first and last residue. The D gene is left open where the match is weak. The size entry is marked missing in some rows and otherwise reads once, few, many or a size class.

d_call: NA
j_call: TRBJ2-2
v_call: TRBV3-1
clone_size: NA
cdr3_aa: CASSQLMITGELFF
cdr3_nt: TGTGCCAGCAGCCAACTCATGATAACCGGGGAGCTGTTTTTT

d_call: TRBD2
j_call: TRBJ2-5
v_call: TRBV29-1
clone_size: many
cdr3_aa: CSATGGEETQYF
cdr3_nt: TGCAGCGCAACGGGAGGAGAGGAGACCCAGTACTTC

d_call: NA
j_call: TRBJ2-1
v_call: TRBV12-3/TRBV12-4
clone_size: many
cdr3_aa: CASSLSGIFHEQFF
cdr3_nt: TGTGCCAGCAGTTTATCTGGTATCTTCCATGAGCAGTTCTTC

d_call: TRBD2
j_call: TRBJ2-1
v_call: TRBV12-3/TRBV12-4
clone_size: NA
cdr3_aa: CASRVGTSGSNEQFF
cdr3_nt: TGTGCCAGCAGGGTCGGGACTAGCGGGTCCAATGAGCAGTTCTTC

d_call: TRBD1
j_call: TRBJ2-2
v_call: TRBV4-1
clone_size: NA
cdr3_aa: CASRPLDRGGDGELFF
cdr3_nt: TGCGCCAGCAGACCTCTGGACAGGGGGGGAGACGGGGAGCTGTTTTTT

d_call: TRBD1
j_call: TRBJ1-1
v_call: TRBV4-1
clone_size: few
cdr3_aa: CASSHLPTGTGIMNTEAFF
cdr3_nt: TGCGCCAGCAGCCACCTCCCAACCGGGACAGGTATCATGAACACTGAAGCTTTCTTT

d_call: NA
j_call: TRBJ2-5
v_call: TRBV5-1
clone_size: NA
cdr3_aa: CASSRDGLGETQYF
cdr3_nt: TGCGCCAGCAGCCGGGACGGATTAGGGGAGACCCAGTACTTC

d_call: NA
j_call: TRBJ2-1
v_call: TRBV18
clone_size: few
cdr3_aa: CASSPSVGDNEQFF
cdr3_nt: TGTGCCAGCTCACCGTCCGTAGGGGACAATGAGCAGTTCTTC

d_call: NA
j_call: TRBJ2-2
v_call: TRBV27
clone_size: NA
cdr3_aa: CASSQTGELFF
cdr3_nt: TGTGCCAGCAGTCAGACCGGGGAGCTGTTTTTT

d_call: TRBD2
j_call: TRBJ2-1
v_call: TRBV20-1
clone_size: few
cdr3_aa: CSARDRASGGAYNEQFF
cdr3_nt: TGCAGTGCTAGAGATCGGGCTAGCGGGGGGGCCTACAATGAGCAGTTCTTC

d_call: NA
j_call: TRBJ2-2
v_call: TRBV29-1
clone_size: few
cdr3_aa: CSVIGGANTGELFF
cdr3_nt: TGCAGCGTTATTGGGGGCGCGAACACCGGGGAGCTGTTTTTT

d_call: NA
j_call: TRBJ2-5
v_call: TRBV7-2
clone_size: few
cdr3_aa: CASSRTLSRGEETQYF
cdr3_nt: TGTGCCAGCAGCCGAACCCTTAGTCGTGGGGAAGAGACCCAGTACTTC

d_call: NA
j_call: TRBJ2-1
v_call: TRBV29-1
clone_size: few
cdr3_aa: CSVGGKGGIRSSYNEQFF
cdr3_nt: TGCAGCGTTGGAGGGAAAGGGGGAATTAGAAGCTCCTACAATGAGCAGTTCTTC

d_call: TRBD2
j_call: TRBJ2-1
v_call: TRBV12-3/TRBV12-4
clone_size: NA
cdr3_aa: CASSPWGRGVNEQFF
cdr3_nt: TGTGCCAGCAGCCCCTGGGGGAGGGGCGTCAATGAGCAGTTCTTC

d_call: TRBD1
j_call: TRBJ2-3
v_call: TRBV12-5
clone_size: NA
cdr3_aa: CASGLTAGTGFTDTQYF
cdr3_nt: TGTGCTAGTGGTTTAACGGCCGGGACAGGGTTCACAGATACGCAGTATTTT

d_call: TRBD2
j_call: TRBJ2-5
v_call: TRBV20-1
clone_size: few
cdr3_aa: CSARDQTSVGETQYF
cdr3_nt: TGCAGTGCTAGAGATCAGACTAGCGTCGGTGAGACCCAGTACTTC

d_call: TRBD1
j_call: TRBJ1-6
v_call: TRBV5-1
clone_size: NA
cdr3_aa: CASSYKQDRGPGSPLHF
cdr3_nt: TGCGCCAGCAGCTATAAGCAGGACAGGGGGCCGGGTTCACCCCTCCACTTT

d_call: NA
j_call: TRBJ2-3
v_call: TRBV5-4
clone_size: NA
cdr3_aa: CASSLSNYRFSTDTQYF
cdr3_nt: TGTGCCAGCAGCTTGTCTAACTACCGGTTTAGCACAGATACGCAGTATTTT

d_call: TRBD1
j_call: TRBJ1-2
v_call: TRBV6-1
clone_size: NA
cdr3_aa: CASNRGDSGNYGYTF
cdr3_nt: TGTGCCAGCAACCGCGGGGACAGCGGTAACTATGGCTACACCTTC

d_call: TRBD1
j_call: TRBJ2-1
v_call: TRBV6-2/TRBV6-3
clone_size: few
cdr3_aa: CASSYVLGQQSQGNEQFF
cdr3_nt: TGTGCCAGCAGTTACGTTTTGGGACAGCAAAGTCAAGGGAATGAGCAGTTCTTC

d_call: NA
j_call: TRBJ1-6
v_call: TRBV20-1
clone_size: many
cdr3_aa: CSARETAVESSPLHF
cdr3_nt: TGCAGTGCTAGAGAGACAGCAGTCGAATCTTCACCCCTCCACTTT

d_call: TRBD2
j_call: TRBJ2-2
v_call: TRBV4-1
clone_size: NA
cdr3_aa: CASSQDNIAGGPPGELFF
cdr3_nt: TGCGCCAGCAGCCAAGATAACATAGCGGGGGGGCCGCCCGGGGAGCTGTTTTTT

d_call: NA
j_call: TRBJ1-3
v_call: TRBV3-1
clone_size: few
cdr3_aa: CASSHSGRGFAGNTIYF
cdr3_nt: TGTGCCAGCAGCCACTCCGGACGAGGTTTTGCTGGAAACACCATATATTTT

d_call: TRBD2
j_call: TRBJ2-7
v_call: TRBV29-1
clone_size: few
cdr3_aa: CSVVGTSGRSSYEQYF
cdr3_nt: TGCAGCGTTGTAGGGACTAGCGGGAGGAGCTCCTACGAGCAGTACTTC

d_call: TRBD1
j_call: TRBJ2-7
v_call: TRBV29-1
clone_size: few
cdr3_aa: CSVRGQGASEQYF
cdr3_nt: TGCAGCGTTAGAGGACAGGGGGCTTCCGAGCAGTACTTC

d_call: NA
j_call: TRBJ2-1
v_call: TRBV25-1
clone_size: few
cdr3_aa: CASSGGQPTVRNEQFF
cdr3_nt: TGTGCCAGCAGTGGAGGACAGCCAACTGTCAGGAATGAGCAGTTCTTC

d_call: TRBD1
j_call: TRBJ1-2
v_call: TRBV6-5
clone_size: few
cdr3_aa: CASSYSQGGYGYTF
cdr3_nt: TGTGCCAGCAGTTACTCCCAGGGGGGCTATGGCTACACCTTC

d_call: TRBD2
j_call: TRBJ2-7
v_call: TRBV15
clone_size: many
cdr3_aa: CATSRVLAGDYEQYF
cdr3_nt: TGTGCCACCAGCAGAGTCTTAGCGGGAGACTACGAGCAGTACTTC

d_call: NA
j_call: TRBJ2-2
v_call: TRBV12-3/TRBV12-4
clone_size: NA
cdr3_aa: CASHGLGKNTGELFF
cdr3_nt: TGTGCCAGCCACGGACTGGGGAAAAACACCGGGGAGCTGTTTTTT

d_call: NA
j_call: TRBJ2-2
v_call: TRBV11-2
clone_size: many
cdr3_aa: CASSGTRNTGELFF
cdr3_nt: TGTGCCAGCAGCGGGACTCGAAACACCGGGGAGCTGTTTTTT

d_call: NA
j_call: TRBJ1-3
v_call: TRBV5-1
clone_size: many
cdr3_aa: CASSLDGLGSGNTIYF
cdr3_nt: TGCGCCAGCAGCTTGGACGGGTTGGGCTCTGGAAACACCATATATTTT

d_call: TRBD2
j_call: TRBJ2-2
v_call: TRBV15
clone_size: NA
cdr3_aa: CATSMTSGRAGELFF
cdr3_nt: TGTGCCACCAGCATGACTAGCGGGAGGGCCGGGGAGCTGTTTTTT

d_call: TRBD2
j_call: TRBJ2-5
v_call: TRBV6-5
clone_size: few
cdr3_aa: CASSYLAGGSLETQYF
cdr3_nt: TGTGCCAGCAGTTACCTGGCGGGGGGATCTTTGGAGACCCAGTACTTC

d_call: TRBD2
j_call: TRBJ2-1
v_call: TRBV20-1
clone_size: few
cdr3_aa: CSARTAGALYNEQFF
cdr3_nt: TGCAGTGCTAGAACAGCGGGAGCCCTCTACAATGAGCAGTTCTTC

d_call: NA
j_call: TRBJ2-3
v_call: TRBV29-1
clone_size: NA
cdr3_aa: CSVEVRVFEGTDTQYF
cdr3_nt: TGCAGCGTTGAAGTCAGGGTTTTTGAGGGCACAGATACGCAGTATTTT

d_call: NA
j_call: TRBJ2-1
v_call: TRBV20-1
clone_size: NA
cdr3_aa: CSARDLMRQGRDEQFF
cdr3_nt: TGCAGTGCTAGAGATCTGATGAGACAGGGGAGGGATGAGCAGTTCTTC

d_call: TRBD2
j_call: TRBJ2-5
v_call: TRBV7-8
clone_size: NA
cdr3_aa: CASSLAGRGKETQYF
cdr3_nt: TGTGCCAGCAGCTTAGCGGGGAGGGGAAAAGAGACCCAGTACTTC

d_call: NA
j_call: TRBJ2-2
v_call: TRBV5-1
clone_size: NA
cdr3_aa: CASIRGSNTGELFF
cdr3_nt: TGCGCCAGCATACGGGGGTCGAACACCGGGGAGCTGTTTTTT

d_call: NA
j_call: TRBJ2-5
v_call: TRBV21-1
clone_size: few
cdr3_aa: CASSNSQREGQETQYF
cdr3_nt: TGTGCCAGCAGCAATAGTCAGCGGGAGGGACAAGAGACCCAGTACTTC

d_call: NA
j_call: TRBJ2-5
v_call: TRBV7-8
clone_size: few
cdr3_aa: CASSLERSQETQYF
cdr3_nt: TGTGCCAGCAGCTTAGAGCGGTCCCAAGAGACCCAGTACTTC

d_call: TRBD1
j_call: TRBJ2-1
v_call: TRBV7-2
clone_size: NA
cdr3_aa: CASSPSPGQGSYNEQFF
cdr3_nt: TGTGCCAGCAGCCCCTCGCCGGGACAGGGCTCCTACAATGAGCAGTTCTTC